The T cell receptor (beta chain) described here comes from a study of T cells in localized non-small cell lung cancer. Study findings and constraints: In the blood, greater T cell density corresponded to longer overall survival. The study detected a median roughly 56 of the top 100 tumor clones in adjacent lung. Of the tissues analyzed, uninvolved adjacent lung showed maximal T cell clonality, greater than tumor.

TCRdb's table, derived via immunoSEQ multiplex PCR, lists solely in-frame clones and lacks some. The data contain more than 15,000 clones, 80% to 90% of them singletons. In regard to this clone: What it binds is not known.

The V end lost 1 base, the J end lost 3 bases, and 15 bases lay between the germline ends. This CDR3 region has 15 residues. From germline, CDR1 is GTSNPN and CDR2 SVGIG (reference sequence). The sample in question was peripheral blood, obtained before any cancer treatment. The clonotype originates from a male donor older than 55 with stage III lung adenocarcinoma. This chain links TRBV30 with TRBJ1-1; D might be TRBD1 (5 bases). The CDR3 is CAWSDEMVGDTEAFF. The CDR3 DNA is TGTGCCTGGAGTGACGAAATGGTAGGGGACACTGAAGCTTTCTTT.